The clone carrying this TCR beta chain was seen a few times. V was trimmed by 3 bases and J by 2 bases, leaving 16 bases between them. The CDR3 runs 16 residues. Looked up from germline, CDR1 is LGHNA and CDR2 is YSLEER. TCRdb redid the calling of the RT-PCR reads with MiXCR, one entry per CDR3 protein. The top ten hold 3.6% of the sample, which has hundreds of thousands of distinct CDR3 sequences, more than 13% seen once. The specimen sequenced was memory CD4+ T cells from blood. The chain couples TRBV4-3 to TRBJ1-2; unclear D gene. This TCR derives from a female donor in good health, serving as a healthy control. This chain's CDR3 is CASSQALDILNYGYTF. The DNA for the CDR3 is TGCGCCAGCAGCCAGGCCTTAGACATCCTCAACTATGGCTACACCTTC.